This T cell receptor beta chain was identified during a study of T cells in Graves' hyperthyroidism and ophthalmopathy. The investigators amplified TCR beta CDR3 regions from RNA transcripts. First-round RT-PCR targeting the TCR CDR3 was performed with the HTBI primer set. MiXCR, applied by TCRdb to the multiplex PCR reads, yields one record per CDR3 protein. The top ten clones hold roughly 50% of a sample with approximately 530,000 distinct CDR3 sequences, about 20% of them seen once. This clonotype appeared a few times. V lost 2 bases and J lost 7, with 9 bases in between. Germline lookup yields CDR1 SGHTA and CDR2 FQGTGA. This CDR3 is built from 13 residues.

The chain has TRBV7-3 and TRBJ1-5; D is unclear. Sequenced sample: blood. This receptor was taken from a man in his forties with Graves' ophthalmopathy. Written as DNA, the CDR3 is TGTGCCAGCAGCTTATGCGGGTGCCAGCCCCAGCATTTT. Protein: CASSLCGCQPQHF.